The TCR beta chain under discussion was sequenced for a study of blood T cell repertoires in COVID-19. Overall study: The samples span acute and convalescent COVID-19 from the United States, Italy and Spain. PBMCs, B-cell-depleted T cells, or T cells were the source of the cDNA or gDNA that made up the material.

The ends were cut back, 4 bases at V and 1 base at J, with 8 bases in the middle. This CDR3 has 13 residues. Germline V gives CDR1 SGHRS, CDR2 YFSETQ. Per the authors' pipeline: Amplifying reference gene primers gave estimates of nucleated cell counts. TCRdb's table, derived via immunoSEQ multiplex PCR, lists solely in-frame clones and lacks some. Clone size and the V and J calls come from that table; the DNA yielded D and trimming. This table has roughly 88,000 clones, more than 80% appearing once. The receptor was isolated from a woman aged 80 or over with acute or convalescent COVID-19. The material sequenced was peripheral blood. V and J are TRBV5-1 and TRBJ1-1; D is ambiguous. As DNA, the CDR3 is TGCGCCAGCAGCCCACAAACGAACACTGAAGCTTTCTTT. This sequence encodes CASSPQTNTEAFF.